This passage covers 8 T cell receptor beta chains from one sample sequenced in a study of blood T cell repertoires in COVID-19. Produced via immunoSEQ multiplex PCR; TCRdb's table is partial and in-frame only. This sample has about 670,000 clones, with 85% to 90% found just once. The sequencing input was peripheral blood. These receptors were taken from a woman under 30 with acute or convalescent COVID-19.

This sequence joins TRBV6-1 and TRBJ1-2; 7 bases align to TRBD1. Germline V gives CDR1 MNHNS, CDR2 SASEGT. Germline trimming cut 0 bases from V and 3 bases from J; bases unmatched to any gene: 4. CDR3 size: 15 residues. In DNA, the CDR3 is TGTGCCAGCAGTGAAGCGACAGGGCCCTACTATGGCTACACCTTC. Translation: CASSEATGPYYGYTF.

This chain joins TRBV9 and TRBJ2-1; D is undetermined. Per germline, CDR1 SGDLS and CDR2 YYNGEE. This CDR3 region has 15 residues. V lost 0 bases and J lost 3, with 10 bases in between. The CDR3 sequence is CASSVDRRHYNEQFF. CDR3 sequence (DNA): TGTGCCAGCAGCGTAGACCGACGACACTACAATGAGCAGTTCTTC.

The gene calls are TRBV9 and TRBJ1-1; 12 positions agree with TRBD1. Germline V gives CDR1 SGDLS, CDR2 YYNGEE. The length of the CDR3 is 17 residues. Trimming cost V 4 bases and J 1 base; bases outside gene matches: 8. As DNA, the CDR3 is TGTGCCAGCAGCTCCTCCGGGACAGGGGGCGCGAACACTGAAGCTTTCTTT. Translated, it gives CASSSSGTGGANTEAFF. The full variable domain, with the rest looked up from reference TRBV9 and TRBJ1-1, is DSGVTQTPKHLITATGQRVTLRCSPRSGDLSVYWYQQSLDQGLQFLIQYYNGEERAKGNILERFSAQQFPDLHSELNLSSLELGDSALYFCASSSSGTGGANTEAFFGQGTRLTVV.

This sequence joins TRBV6-5 and TRBJ2-7, with D possibly matching TRBD2 (7 bases). CDR1 and CDR2 from the germline V gene are MNHEY and SVGAGI. V was clipped by 7 bases and J by 3 bases, with 16 bases between them. The CDR3 is 14 residues long. CDR3 residues: CASTRGGGSYEQYF. As DNA, the CDR3 is TGTGCCAGCACCCGAGGGGGAGGGAGCTACGAGCAGTACTTC.

The rearrangement links TRBV9 to TRBJ2-7; weak D call: TRBD2 (6 bases). The germline V gene encodes CDR1 SGDLS and CDR2 YYNGEE. Trimming removed 3 bases at V and 1 base at J, with 11 bases between. CDR3 length equals 14 residues. The CDR3 bases are TGTGCCAGCAGCGATGGGACTGTTTCCTACGAGCAGTACTTC. Protein product: CASSDGTVSYEQYF.

The rearrangement joins TRBV12-5 to TRBJ1-3; a possible D gene is TRBD1 (5 bases). This CDR3 has 13 amino acids. Germline CDR1 LGHNT, CDR2 FRNRAP. V was shortened by 6 bases and J by 4 bases, with 10 bases between the two germline ends. CDR3 bases: TGTGCTAGTGGCCCTCGACAGGGAAACACCATATATTTT. Protein product: CASGPRQGNTIYF.

V is TRBV5-8 and J is TRBJ1-6; D is undetermined. The CDR3 covers 19 residues. Germline V gene sequence: CDR1 SGHTS, CDR2 YDEGEE. With 0 bases removed from V and 0 bases from J, the gap between germline ends came to 16 bases. The CDR3 loop reads CASSLVIRQRSSYNSPLHF. CDR3 DNA: TGTGCCAGCAGCTTGGTAATCCGGCAGCGTAGCTCCTATAATTCACCCCTCCACTTT.

The chain has TRBV19 and TRBJ1-6; no firm D call. The V gene lost 4 bases and the J gene lost 19 bases, with 5 bases spanning the gap. Germline V CDR1 and CDR2: LNHDA, SQIVND (reference sequence). The CDR3 totals 8 residues. CDR3 in amino acids: CASSTVHF. Here the CDR3 DNA reads TGTGCCAGTAGTACCGTACACTTT. The entire variable domain, with the rest obtained from reference TRBV19 and TRBJ1-6, is as follows: DGGITQSPKYLFRKEGQNVTLSCEQNLNHDAMYWYRQDPGQGLRLIYYSQIVNDFQKGDIAEGYSVSREKKESFPLTVTSAQKNPTAFYLCASSTVHFGNGTRLTVT.